This T cell receptor beta chain is from a study of blood T cell repertoires in COVID-19. Germline V gene sequence: CDR1 LNHDA, CDR2 SQIVND (reference sequence). This CDR3 is 14 amino acids long. V lost 6 bases, J lost 1 base, and 5 bases stayed unmatched. Clones were sequenced by immunoSEQ multiplex PCR, and TCRdb holds only the in-frame ones, with some missing. The profile covers 120,000 to 150,000 clones, with 80% to 90% appearing a single time and around 8% taken by the ten largest. The specimen sequenced was peripheral blood. This TCR came from a woman aged 55 to 70 with COVID-19, enrolled during active disease. The rearrangement uses TRBV19 and TRBJ2-5; 7 bases are a match to TRBD1. CDR3 region: CASRGQKGQETQYF. The CDR3 DNA follows: TGTGCCAGTAGGGGACAGAAGGGCCAAGAGACCCAGTACTTC.